Listed below are T cell receptor beta chains from one sample, sequenced in a study of blood T cell repertoires in COVID-19. Sequencing used immunoSEQ multiplex PCR; TCRdb keeps in-frame clones, though not all of them. The table shows over 55,000 clones, with approximately 81% occurring only once. Sequenced: peripheral blood. These receptors originate from a man over 45 with active COVID-19. Both conserved end residues are part of each CDR3. The D gene is left open where the match is weak. Size values are once, few and many counts, or a class for expanded clones, and some rows have none.

d_call	v_call	j_call	clone_size	cdr3_length	cdr3_nt	cdr3_aa
TRBD2	TRBV18	TRBJ2-2	NA	16	TGTGCCAGCTCTCGCAGCGGGGGCTATAACACCGGGGAGCTGTTTTTT	CASSRSGGYNTGELFF
NA	TRBV6-2/TRBV6-3	TRBJ2-7	NA	12	TGTGCCAGCAGTTCTATCTCCTACGAGCAGTACTTC	CASSSISYEQYF
TRBD2	TRBV5-1	TRBJ2-3	NA	16	TGCGCCAGCAGCATGGGGACTAGCGGGGCCACAGATACGCAGTATTTT	CASSMGTSGATDTQYF
NA	TRBV29-1	TRBJ1-2	NA	14	TGCAGCGTTGAGGGGGGGGCCGATCTCTATGGCTACACCTTC	CSVEGGADLYGYTF
TRBD1	TRBV6-6	TRBJ1-4	NA	15	TGTGCCAGCAGCTACAGGGGGGGTCGTGGTGAAAAACTGTTTTTT	CASSYRGGRGEKLFF
NA	TRBV7-9	TRBJ1-3	once	14	TGTGCCAGCAGCTTGGGAGGGGCTGGAAACACCATATATTTT	CASSLGGAGNTIYF
NA	TRBV5-6	TRBJ2-2	NA	14	TGTGCCAGCAGCCTGGCTTGGAGGATCGGGGAGCTGTTTTTT	CASSLAWRIGELFF
TRBD1	TRBV7-9	TRBJ2-3	NA	16	TGTGCCAGCAGCTTAGCACGGACAGGGGGCACAGATACGCAGTATTTT	CASSLARTGGTDTQYF
NA	TRBV5-4	TRBJ1-1	NA	14	TGTGCCAGCAGCTGGGAGAGGCTTAACACTGAAGCTTTCTTT	CASSWERLNTEAFF
TRBD1	TRBV5-1	TRBJ1-1	few	13	TGCGCCAGCAGCTTGACAGGGGGCACTGAAGCTTTCTTT	CASSLTGGTEAFF
NA	TRBV7-9	TRBJ2-7	few	12	TGTGCCAGCAGCAGACAGGTTTACGAGCAGTACTTC	CASSRQVYEQYF
TRBD2	TRBV27	TRBJ2-1	NA	19	TGTGCCAGCAGTTCAATAGCTAGCGGGAGGGCCAGGTCCTACAATGAGCAGTTCTTC	CASSSIASGRARSYNEQFF
NA	TRBV19	TRBJ2-3	NA	14	TGTGCCAGTAGTATAGTTCCAGAATCAGATACGCAGTATTTT	CASSIVPESDTQYF
NA	TRBV10-3	TRBJ2-2	NA	13	TGTGCCACCGTAGCGGATAACACCGGGGAGCTGTTTTTT	CATVADNTGELFF
NA	TRBV14	TRBJ1-2	few	13	TGTGCCAGCAGCCAATCGGGGATTCATGGCTACACCTTC	CASSQSGIHGYTF
TRBD2	TRBV9	TRBJ2-3	NA	16	TGTGCCAGCAGCGTAGGATCAGCGGGGTACACAGATACGCAGTATTTT	CASSVGSAGYTDTQYF
TRBD1	TRBV3-1/TRBV3-2	TRBJ1-2	NA	19	TGTGCCAGCAGCCATGAAATCGGAGGACAGGGGACCTCCATCTATGGCTACACCTTC	CASSHEIGGQGTSIYGYTF
NA	TRBV7-2	TRBJ1-2	NA	13	TGTGCCAGCAGCTTAGGGGCAGGGGATGGCTACACCTTC	CASSLGAGDGYTF
TRBD2	TRBV6-6	TRBJ2-7	NA	12	TGTGCCAGCGCAGCGGGACCCTACGAGCAGTACTTC	CASAAGPYEQYF
TRBD1	TRBV19	TRBJ1-2	NA	15	TGTGCCAGTAACCTCCTGGGGACAGAAGCTCATGGCTACACCTTC	CASNLLGTEAHGYTF
NA	TRBV7-8	TRBJ1-5	NA	14	TGTGCCAGCAGCTACCGGGGTAGCAATCAGCCCCAGCATTTT	CASSYRGSNQPQHF
NA	TRBV27	TRBJ2-7	once	13	TGTGCCAGCAGTTTCTATTCGGGCTACGAGCAGTACTTC	CASSFYSGYEQYF
TRBD1	TRBV11-2	TRBJ2-4	NA	16	TGTGCCAGCAGCTTAGGAGGGGGCGCGGGCAAAAACATTCAGTACTTC	CASSLGGGAGKNIQYF
TRBD2	TRBV15	TRBJ2-5	NA	15	TGTGCCACCAGCAGAGATTGGGGGGGAATGGAGACCCAGTACTTC	CATSRDWGGMETQYF
NA	TRBV5-5	TRBJ1-5	NA	14	TGTGCCAGCAGCTTGATCGGGGTCGGTCAGCCCCAGCATTTT	CASSLIGVGQPQHF